This T cell receptor (beta chain) stems from a study of T cell repertoires in cytomegalovirus infection. Study-wide background: Used in the study were CMV epitopes, some recently identified and HLA-C-restricted, others well-studied and HLA-B-restricted. Public TCR beta signature analysis indicated the presence of both CMV infection and matching HLA type.

The CDR3 spans 17 residues. The V and J ends lost 4 bases and 1 base respectively, with 17 bases between them. Germline V gene lookup returns CDR1 LGHDT and CDR2 YNNKEL (reference sequence). Using its own MiXCR run on the reads, TCRdb lists one record per CDR3 protein. The table lists about 270,000 distinct CDR3 sequences, 20% to 25% of them singletons. General study findings and limits: Carriers of CMV and the relevant HLA type were discriminated by public TCR beta frequency. The ex vivo response was dominated by HLA-C-restricted CMV-specific TCR beta clonotypes.

Concerning this clonotype: What it binds is not known.

The V and J genes are TRBV3-1 and TRBJ2-4; D perhaps matches TRBD1 (8 bases). The input for sequencing was cultured PBMCs, taken from culture after CMV antigen stimulation. The sequence was obtained from a human donor in good health (CMV status not recorded). Some clones in this sample may be carry-over from other donors' samples. CDR3: CASSPAPQGGAKNIQYF. The CDR3 region has the DNA TGTGCCAGCAGCCCGGCCCCACAGGGGGGGGCCAAAAACATTCAGTACTTC. The full variable domain, its missing parts supplied by reference TRBV3-1 and TRBJ2-4, is DTAVSQTPKYLVTQMGNDKSIKCEQNLGHDTMYWYKQDSKKFLKIMFSYNNKELIINETVPNRFSPKSPDKAHLNLHINSLELGDSAVYFCASSPAPQGGAKNIQYFGAGTRLSVL.